The rows below give T cell receptor beta chains drawn from one sample of a study of CD8 T cells in Susac syndrome. TCRdb ran MiXCR on the immunoSEQ multiplex PCR reads and lists one entry per CDR3 protein. The sample lists some 150,000 distinct CDR3 sequences, over 90% occurring once. Source material: CD4+ T cells from PBMCs. The source of these receptors is a human donor with Susac syndrome. CDR3s include the opening cysteine and the closing phenylalanine or tryptophan. The D gene is left open where the match is weak. The size field is filled for only some rows; it gives once, few, many or a size class.

>TRBV18|NA|NA|TRBJ2-2
TGTGCCAGCTCAGGTCGACATCGGGAGCCGAGAGGCGGGGAGCTGTTTTTT
CASSGRHREPRGGELFF
>TRBV7-2|NA|TRBD2|TRBJ2-5
TGTGCCAGCAGCCGGACTAGCGGGGGGGGCAGAGAGACCCAGTACTTC
CASSRTSGGGRETQYF
>TRBV29-1|NA|NA|TRBJ2-3
TGCAGCGTCGACGAGGGGCGCACAGATACGCAGTATTTT
CSVDEGRTDTQYF
>TRBV6-5|NA|TRBD2|TRBJ2-1
TGTGCCAGCAGTCTACTAGCGGGGGCCACGGGGAATGAGCAGTTCTTC
CASSLLAGATGNEQFF
>TRBV30|NA|NA|TRBJ2-4
TGTGCCTGGAGTGGAGATAACATTCAGTACTTC
CAWSGDNIQYF
>TRBV7-2|NA|NA|TRBJ2-5
TGTGCCAGCAGCTCGAGCCCGTTTCTGAGAGGGGAGACCCAGTACTTC
CASSSSPFLRGETQYF
>TRBV16|NA|NA|TRBJ2-5
TGTGCCAGCAGCCGCGGACCTAACCAAGAGACCCAGTACTTC
CASSRGPNQETQYF
>TRBV10-3|NA|NA|TRBJ2-7
TGTGCAACTCACCCGGGGGGCTTGAACTACGAGCAGTACTTC
CATHPGGLNYEQYF
>TRBV7-3|NA|NA|TRBJ2-1
TGTGCCAGCAGCTCTCTGGGGGGCGAGAACAATGAGCAGTTCTTC
CASSSLGGENNEQFF
>TRBV20-1|NA|TRBD2|TRBJ2-7
TGCAGTGCTAGAGATGTCCGTAGCGGGGACTCCTACGAGCAGTACTTC
CSARDVRSGDSYEQYF
>TRBV9|NA|NA|TRBJ2-2
TGTGCCAGCAGCCGTCCCGGAGGCACCGGGGAGCTGTTTTTT
CASSRPGGTGELFF
>TRBV15|NA|NA|TRBJ1-3
TGTGCCACCAGCAGAAATCGACTTCCGGGACTGGGAAACACCATATATTTT
CATSRNRLPGLGNTIYF
>TRBV12-5|NA|NA|TRBJ1-3
TGTGCTAGTGGTCCAGCACAGGTTCACTCTGGAAACACCATATATTTT
CASGPAQVHSGNTIYF
>TRBV6-5|NA|TRBD2|TRBJ2-7
TGTGCCAGCAGTAAAACGGGACTAGCGTGGGAGCAGTACTTC
CASSKTGLAWEQYF
>TRBV24-1|NA|NA|TRBJ1-1
TGTGAGCGAATGGGTGGACCGACCAAGGAGGATTTCTTT
CERMGGPTKEDFF
>TRBV30|few|NA|TRBJ1-1
TGTGCCTGGAGTGCTTCAAACACTGAAGCTTTCTTT
CAWSASNTEAFF
>TRBV30|NA|NA|TRBJ1-1
TGTGCCTGGAGTGCGGGGGCGCGGACTGAAGCTTTCTTT
CAWSAGARTEAFF